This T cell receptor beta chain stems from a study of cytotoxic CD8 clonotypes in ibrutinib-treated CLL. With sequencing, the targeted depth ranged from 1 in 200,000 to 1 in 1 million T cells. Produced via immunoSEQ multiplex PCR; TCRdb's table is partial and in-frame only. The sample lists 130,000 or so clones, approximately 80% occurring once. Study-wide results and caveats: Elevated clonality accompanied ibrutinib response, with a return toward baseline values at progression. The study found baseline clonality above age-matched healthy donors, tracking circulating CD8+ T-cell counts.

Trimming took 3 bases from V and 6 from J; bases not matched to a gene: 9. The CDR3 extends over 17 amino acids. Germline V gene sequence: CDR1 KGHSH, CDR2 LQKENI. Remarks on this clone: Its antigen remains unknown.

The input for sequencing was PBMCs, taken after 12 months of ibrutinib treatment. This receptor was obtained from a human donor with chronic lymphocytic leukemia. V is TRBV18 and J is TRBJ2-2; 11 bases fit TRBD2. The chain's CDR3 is CASSPRLAGRRAGELFF. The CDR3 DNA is TGTGCCAGCTCACCGAGACTAGCGGGGCGACGGGCCGGGGAGCTGTTTTTT.